This T cell receptor (beta chain) was captured by sequencing in a study of blood T cell repertoires in COVID-19. The wider study: The United States, Italy and Spain were the sources of the acute and convalescent COVID-19 samples. Nucleic acid was either cDNA or gDNA, and it came from T cells, B-cell-depleted T cells, or PBMCs.

V gave up 5 bases and J gave up 8 bases; unmatched junction bases: 7. This CDR3 contains 15 residues. Looked up from germline, CDR1 is SNHLY and CDR2 is FYNNEI. Original analysis: Reference gene primer amplification gave nucleated cell count estimates. Using immunoSEQ multiplex PCR, the repertoire was profiled, and TCRdb retains in-frame clones only, with some absent. V and J calls and clone size are copied from that table; D and trimming were computed from the DNA. The data hold 98,000 or so clones, with approximately 88% observed a single time. The sample was peripheral blood. The V call is TRBV2, the J call TRBJ2-1, with 12 bases that match TRBD2. The receptor comes from a human donor in a cohort sampled during active COVID-19. As DNA, the CDR3 is TGTGCCAGCAGTAGGTTGACTAGCGGGGGCGATGAGCAGTTCTTC. Translation gives CASSRLTSGGDEQFF.